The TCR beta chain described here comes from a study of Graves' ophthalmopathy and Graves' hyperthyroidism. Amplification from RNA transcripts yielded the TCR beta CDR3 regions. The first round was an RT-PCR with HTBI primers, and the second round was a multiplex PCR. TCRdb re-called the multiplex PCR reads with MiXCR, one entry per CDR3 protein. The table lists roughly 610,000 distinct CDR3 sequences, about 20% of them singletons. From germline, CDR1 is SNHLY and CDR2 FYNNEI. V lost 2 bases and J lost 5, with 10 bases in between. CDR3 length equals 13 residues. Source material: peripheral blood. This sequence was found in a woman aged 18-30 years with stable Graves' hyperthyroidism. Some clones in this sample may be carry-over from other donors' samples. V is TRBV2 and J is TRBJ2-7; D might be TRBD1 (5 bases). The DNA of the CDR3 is TGTGCCAGCAGTGAAAGGGCAGGGAACGAGCAGTACTTC. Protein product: CASSERAGNEQYF.